This T cell receptor beta chain is from a study of blood T cells in healthy people across ages. With a J-beta primer mix and a sample-barcoded 5' primer, a second PCR ran about 6 to 11 cycles. Every sample gave at least 2.5 million paired-end reads containing CDR3. In TCRdb, the 5' RACE reads were re-called with MiXCR into one record per CDR3 protein. The table includes fewer than 2 million distinct CDR3 sequences, 35% to 50% detected once. This clonotype came up a few times. Its antigen is undetermined. The study, taken as a whole, reports: While age rose, TCR beta diversity per million T cells dropped in a roughly linear way.

The germline gives CDR1 SGDLS, CDR2 YYNGEE. V trimming: 2 bases; J trimming: 4 bases; junction bases outside the gene matches: 5. This CDR3 is built from 15 residues. This chain links TRBV9 with TRBJ2-1; 8 nucleotides agree with TRBD2. The sequenced material came from blood. The receptor comes from a human donor in good health. The CDR3 loop is CASSVLAGPYNEQFF. CDR3 DNA sequence: TGTGCCAGCAGCGTTTTAGCGGGGCCTTACAATGAGCAGTTCTTC.